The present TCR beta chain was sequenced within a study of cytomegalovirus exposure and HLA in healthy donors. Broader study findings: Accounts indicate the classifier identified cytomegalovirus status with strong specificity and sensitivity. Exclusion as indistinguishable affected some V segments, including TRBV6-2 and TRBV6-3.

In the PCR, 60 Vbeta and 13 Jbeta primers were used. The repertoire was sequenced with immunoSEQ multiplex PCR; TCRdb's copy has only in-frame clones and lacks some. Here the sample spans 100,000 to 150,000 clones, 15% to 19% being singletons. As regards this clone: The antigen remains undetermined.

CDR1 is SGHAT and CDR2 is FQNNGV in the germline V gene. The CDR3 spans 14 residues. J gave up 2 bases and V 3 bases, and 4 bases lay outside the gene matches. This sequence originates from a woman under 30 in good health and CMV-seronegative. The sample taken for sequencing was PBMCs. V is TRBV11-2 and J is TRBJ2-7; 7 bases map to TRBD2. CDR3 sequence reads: CASSFLAAAYEQYF. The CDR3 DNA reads TGTGCCAGCAGCTTCCTAGCGGCGGCCTACGAGCAGTACTTC.